The 27 T cell receptor beta chains in this list originate from one sample, sequenced in a study of a mutant IDH1 vaccine in newly diagnosed glioma listed by TCRdb under 2021. The sample's time point label, decoded: week 11, during vaccination. A 20-mer mutant IDH1 peptide at 300 micrograms in Montanide made up each vaccine dose, which was injected subcutaneously together with topical imiquimod. No antigens are known for them. The library was obtained by the immunoSEQ multiplex PCR assay. Drawn from immuneACCESS, this table holds only the in-frame rearrangements with V and J called that TCRdb kept. Clones are partly lost; checked studies trace under half to an unresolved V gene and leave the rest unexplained. Counted in this sample were more than 20,000 clones; about 80% of them appeared once. Jointly, the top ten make up 6.5% to 9% of the sample. The specimen comprised PBMCs, sampled from a glioma patient whose treatment included an IDH1 peptide vaccine. The receptors come from a man between 35 and 55 years old with glioma.

This chain connects TRBV10-3 to TRBJ2-1; 9 positions agree with TRBD2. Germline trimming cut 6 bases from V and 4 bases from J; bases unmatched to any gene: 4. The CDR3 is 14 residues long. CDR1 and CDR2 from the germline V gene are ENHRY and SYGVKD. CDR3 region: CAISPGLAYNEQFF. The DNA for the CDR3 is TGTGCCATCAGCCCGGGACTAGCTTACAATGAGCAGTTCTTC.

This clone occurred a few times. This chain uses TRBV5-5 with TRBJ1-1; D not resolved. Trimming shortened V by 5 bases and J by 2 bases, and 10 bases separated the two germline ends. The germline V gene encodes CDR1 SGHKS and CDR2 YYEKEE (reference sequence). CDR3 length equals 13 residues. The CDR3 bases are TGTGCCAGCAGACTCGACTTAAACACTGAAGCTTTCTTT. Translating it yields CASRLDLNTEAFF.

The genes are TRBV4-2 and TRBJ2-1, with 16 bases that match TRBD2. The CDR3 covers 19 residues. Trimming removed 0 bases from V and 3 bases from J; junction bases left unmatched: 5. CDR1 and CDR2 from the germline V gene are LGHNA and YNFKEQ. CDR3 sequence reads: CASSQEGTSGRAFYNEQFF. CDR3 nucleotide sequence: TGTGCCAGCAGCCAAGAAGGGACTAGCGGGAGGGCCTTCTACAATGAGCAGTTCTTC.

This chain links TRBV5-6 with TRBJ2-1; a possible D gene is TRBD1 (5 bases). This CDR3 has 16 amino acids. Germline loops: CDR1 SGHDT, CDR2 YYEEEE. V gave up 4 bases and J gave up 1 base, with 15 bases separating them. CDR3 protein: CASSLGPAFSYNEQFF. DNA for the CDR3: TGTGCCAGCAGCCTGGGGCCGGCGTTTTCCTACAATGAGCAGTTCTTC.

This clone was found a few times. CDR3 nucleotides: TGTGCCAGTAGTCAGACAGTAAACACTGAAGCTTTCTTT. Translated, it gives CASSQTVNTEAFF. The V gene is TRBV19, the J gene TRBJ1-1; D possibly corresponds to TRBD1 (5 bases). Germline V gene sequence: CDR1 LNHDA, CDR2 SQIVND (reference sequence). The CDR3 has 13 amino acids. The V and J ends lost 5 bases and 2 bases respectively, with 9 bases between them.

This chain joins TRBV7-5 and TRBJ2-5; the D call TRBD2 from the table was never checked on the DNA. TRBV7-5 is noted as a pseudogene. CDR3 length equals 18 residues. This CDR3 reads CVRSLPRLAGGTPGEQYF. The CDR3 DNA reads TGTGTCAGAAGCCTCCCGAGGCTAGCGGGAGGGACGCCGGGAGAGCAGTACTTC.

The rearrangement joins TRBV4-2 to TRBJ2-3; 7 positions agree with TRBD1. The V segment lost 0 bases and the J segment 6 bases; nucleotides outside the gene matches: 3. CDR1 and CDR2 from the germline V gene are LGHNA and YNFKEQ. The CDR3 is made up of 14 amino acids. The CDR3 bases are TGTGCCAGCAGCCAAGAGACAGGGTCGGATACGCAGTATTTT. This translates into CASSQETGSDTQYF.

The chain couples TRBV27 to TRBJ2-2; D not resolved. The CDR3 extends over 12 amino acids. Trimming left V 1 base short and J 5 bases short, with 2 bases between. Germline values: CDR1 MNHEY, CDR2 SMNVEV (reference sequence). CDR3 sequence (DNA): TGTGCCAGCAGTTTATTAACCGGGGAGCTGTTTTTT. It is translated as CASSLLTGELFF.

The chain recombines TRBV25-1 with TRBJ2-5; TRBD1 matches 7 bases. Germline assignment: CDR1 MGHDK and CDR2 SYGVNS. J gave up 3 bases and V 7 bases, and 8 bases lay outside the gene matches. The CDR3 consists of 14 residues. The CDR3 protein is CASTLGGTEETQYF. The CDR3 coding sequence is TGTGCCAGCACGCTAGGTGGGACAGAAGAGACCCAGTACTTC.

The chain carries TRBV5-1 and TRBJ2-1, with a tentative D call TRBD2 (5 bases). The CDR3 totals 14 residues. Germline lookup yields CDR1 SGHRS and CDR2 YFSETQ. V lost 5 bases to trimming and J lost 5 bases, with 14 bases between them. The DNA of the CDR3 is TGCGCCAGCAGTCGAGGGCAGAGCAACAATGAGCAGTTCTTC. Protein sequence: CASSRGQSNNEQFF. Full variable domain (outside the CDR3, taken from reference TRBV5-1 and TRBJ2-1): KAGVTQTPRYLIKTRGQQVTLSCSPISGHRSVSWYQQTPGQGLQFLFEYFSETQRNKGNFPGRFSGRQFSNSRSEMNVSTLELGDSALYLCASSRGQSNNEQFFGPGTRLTVL.

This clone occurred once. The chain couples TRBV27 to TRBJ1-1; D is possibly TRBD1 (5 bases). The CDR3 consists of 11 residues. V was shortened by 6 bases and J by 11 bases, with 13 bases between the two germline ends. Germline assignment: CDR1 MNHEY and CDR2 SMNVEV (reference sequence). The CDR3 spells CASSQGRVAFF. The DNA for the CDR3 is TGTGCCAGCAGCCAGGGCCGGGTGGCTTTCTTT.

Only one count was recorded for this clone. The chain joins TRBV5-1 to TRBJ2-5; 12 bases are a match to TRBD2. Trimming cost V 4 bases and J 2 bases; bases outside gene matches: 3. In germline, CDR1 is SGHRS, CDR2 YFSETQ. The CDR3 length is 15 residues. The CDR3 DNA reads as TGCGCCAGCAGCGGCGGACTAGCGGGACAAGAGACCCAGTACTTC. Encoded protein: CASSGGLAGQETQYF.

The rearrangement uses TRBV5-1 and TRBJ2-2; D is perhaps TRBD2 (6 bases). V shed 4 bases and J shed 0 bases, with 13 bases lying between them. The CDR3 contains 16 residues. Germline values: CDR1 SGHRS, CDR2 YFSETQ. The DNA of the CDR3 is TGCGCCAGCAGCGCGGGCGGGGCGTCGAACACCGGGGAGCTGTTTTTT. As protein: CASSAGGASNTGELFF. Filled out from reference TRBV5-1 and TRBJ2-2, the complete variable domain reads KAGVTQTPRYLIKTRGQQVTLSCSPISGHRSVSWYQQTPGQGLQFLFEYFSETQRNKGNFPGRFSGRQFSNSRSEMNVSTLELGDSALYLCASSAGGASNTGELFFGEGSRLTVL.

The chain couples TRBV11-2 to TRBJ2-5; D is uncertain. Germline CDR1 reads SGHAT; CDR2 reads FQNNGV. The CDR3 is made up of 11 amino acids. V lost 5 bases and J 5 bases, leaving 6 bases between the germline ends. The CDR3 loop reads CASSPRETQYF. In DNA, the CDR3 is TGTGCCAGCAGCCCACGGGAGACCCAGTACTTC.

The chain carries TRBV2 and TRBJ1-4; no definite D call. The length of the CDR3 is 15 residues. Trimming pared 1 base from V and 4 bases from J, leaving 10 bases between. Germline loops: CDR1 SNHLY, CDR2 FYNNEI. This CDR3 is CASSEEGGINEKLFF. The CDR3 nucleotides are TGTGCCAGCAGTGAAGAAGGCGGAATTAATGAAAAACTGTTTTTT.

The chain uses TRBV9 and TRBJ1-1, with 9 positions matching TRBD1. The trim removed 4 bases at V and 0 bases at J, leaving 10 bases unmatched. Germline V gene sequence: CDR1 SGDLS, CDR2 YYNGEE. The CDR3 runs to 17 residues. CDR3: CASSPRDRENLNTEAFF. The CDR3 DNA sequence: TGTGCCAGCAGCCCGCGGGACAGGGAGAATCTGAACACTGAAGCTTTCTTT.

This clone has more than one count but fewer than ten. The chain has TRBV7-9 and TRBJ1-1; a weak D match, TRBD1 (5 bases). Trimming cost V 0 bases and J 1 base, with 6 bases left between them. CDR3 length equals 14 residues. From germline, CDR1 is SEHNR and CDR2 FQNEAQ (reference sequence). The CDR3 DNA reads as TGTGCCAGCAGCTTAGCACAGGAGAACACTGAAGCTTTCTTT. Translation gives CASSLAQENTEAFF.

In DNA form, the CDR3 reads TGTGCCACCAGCAGAGTGAGAAACACTAATGAAAAACTGTTTTTT. Its protein is CATSRVRNTNEKLFF. The chain joins TRBV15 to TRBJ1-4; D is unresolved. The V and J ends lost 1 base and 2 bases respectively, with 8 bases between them. The CDR3 has 15 amino acids. The germline V gene encodes CDR1 LNHNV and CDR2 YYDKDF (reference sequence).

The rearrangement uses TRBV5-6 and TRBJ2-7; the D is unclear. CDR3 length equals 14 residues. Germline lookup yields CDR1 SGHDT and CDR2 YYEEEE. V was clipped by 0 bases and J by 2 bases, with 9 bases between them. CDR3 region: CASSLGPVAYEQYF. The CDR3 nucleotides are TGTGCCAGCAGCTTGGGCCCGGTGGCCTACGAGCAGTACTTC.

The rearrangement uses TRBV13 and TRBJ2-3, with D perhaps being TRBD1 or TRBD2 (5 bases each). The CDR3 runs to 13 residues. The germline V gene encodes CDR1 PRHDT and CDR2 FYEKMQ (reference sequence). V was cut by 0 bases and J by 9 bases, with 10 bases left in between. The CDR3 nucleotides are TGTGCCAGCAGCTTAGGGGGGGTAGGGACGCAGTATTTT. Translation gives CASSLGGVGTQYF.

J is TRBJ2-2 and V is TRBV4-3; 9 bases map to TRBD2. The CDR3 totals 16 residues. Germline CDR1 and CDR2: LGHNA and YSLEER. V shed 7 bases, J shed 4 bases, and the junction held 10 bases outside the gene matches. The CDR3 spells CASNHSGTSFTGELFF. The DNA for the CDR3 is TGCGCCAGCAACCATTCCGGGACTAGCTTCACCGGGGAGCTGTTTTTT.

V usage is TRBV29-1 and J usage is TRBJ2-2, with 9 nucleotides matching TRBD1. In germline, CDR1 is SQVTM, CDR2 ANQGSEA. V lost 7 bases and J lost 1; bases outside the gene matches: 4. The CDR3 spans 14 residues. CDR3 in amino acids: CSADRGMNTGELFF. The CDR3 DNA reads as TGCAGCGCCGACAGGGGGATGAACACCGGGGAGCTGTTTTTT.

The chain combines TRBV11-1 with TRBJ2-3; 14 nucleotides agree with TRBD2. The CDR3 has 18 amino acids. Germline V gives CDR1 SGHAT, CDR2 FQDESV (reference sequence). V lost 4 bases and J lost 5; bases outside the gene matches: 11. In DNA, the CDR3 is TGTGCCAGCAGCTCAACCGGGACTAGCGGGAGTAGAAGAGATACGCAGTATTTT. It specifies CASSSTGTSGSRRDTQYF.

The J gene is TRBJ2-5, the V gene TRBV15, with a possible D match to TRBD1 (6 bases). From germline, CDR1 is LNHNV and CDR2 YYDKDF (reference sequence). V was pared by 0 bases and J by 4 bases, with 12 bases between. The CDR3 runs to 15 residues. CDR3 bases: TGTGCCACCAGCAGAGACATGGGGGCCAGAGAGACCCAGTACTTC. Encoded protein: CATSRDMGARETQYF.

The J gene is TRBJ2-2, the V gene TRBV7-2, with unresolved D. The CDR3 is made up of 15 amino acids. Germline-derived CDR1 and CDR2 are SGHTA and FQGNSA. The V end lost 5 bases, the J end lost 1 base, and 11 bases lay between the germline ends. The CDR3 DNA follows: TGTGCCAGCAGCCCGGACGCACGGAACACCGGGGAGCTGTTTTTT. Translated: CASSPDARNTGELFF.

This chain joins TRBV5-1 and TRBJ2-7; TRBD2 matches at 13 bases. Germline CDR1 SGHRS, CDR2 YFSETQ. Trimming removed 0 bases from V and 7 bases from J; junction bases left unmatched: 7. There are 16 residues in the CDR3. The CDR3 coding sequence is TGCGCCAGCAGCTTGGTACTAGCGGGAGGGCCGGGAGAGCAGTACTTC. It is translated as CASSLVLAGGPGEQYF.

The rearrangement uses TRBV11-1 and TRBJ1-2; D is possibly TRBD1 (5 bases). Trimming took off 5 bases at V and 4 bases at J, with 11 bases between the two ends. This CDR3 has 13 amino acids. Per germline, CDR1 SGHAT and CDR2 FQDESV (reference sequence). This chain's CDR3 is CASSLRGGYGYTF. In nucleotides, the CDR3 is TGTGCCAGCAGCCTGCGGGGGGGCTATGGCTACACCTTC.